What follows are 2 T cell receptor beta chains derived from one specimen sequenced in a study of patients and donors after allogeneic stem cell transplantation. TCRdb reprocessed the RT-PCR reads via MiXCR and lists one record per CDR3 protein. The table records about 410,000 distinct CDR3 sequences, roughly 17% of them present only once. Specimen: blood, either unsorted or a sorted T cell fraction (not recorded which). These receptors were obtained from a human donor who was either an allogeneic HSCT recipient or a stem cell or donor lymphocyte infusion donor (not recorded which). It is not recorded whose cells these are; they may come from a transplant donor.

The chain carries TRBV5-1 and TRBJ2-7; D is possibly TRBD2 (7 bases). Germline V CDR1 and CDR2: SGHRS, YFSETQ. V lost 0 bases to trimming and J lost 0 bases, with 13 bases between them. There are 16 residues in the CDR3. CDR3 nucleotide sequence: TGCGCCAGCAGCTTGGCAATAGGGGGGGCCTCCTACGAGCAGTACTTC. Its translation: CASSLAIGGASYEQYF.

There are many counts of this clonotype. DNA of the CDR3: TGTGCCAGCAGCCTACAGCTAACGGGACGTAGCAATCAGCCCCAGCATTTT. Its protein is CASSLQLTGRSNQPQHF. The chain recombines TRBV12-3 or TRBV12-4 with TRBJ1-5, with D perhaps TRBD1 (5 bases). The V gene lost 6 bases and the J gene lost 0 bases, with 18 bases spanning the gap. The CDR3 extends over 17 amino acids.